This entry concerns a single T cell receptor (beta chain). Semi-nested PCR with Nested Universal Primer A followed constant-region reverse priming of full-length variable regions. TCRdb used MiXCR to reprocess the 5' RACE reads, holding one entry per CDR3 protein. The table shows about 4,800 distinct CDR3 sequences, with 65% to 75% occurring only once. Treg sorting used a CD4+CD25+CD127-/low gate. The CDR3 spans 15 residues. The V and J ends lost 2 bases and 6 bases respectively, with 17 bases between them. CDR1 SQVTM and CDR2 ANQGSEA come from the germline V gene. This sequence originates from a female donor with breast cancer. The chain uses TRBV29-1 and TRBJ2-1, with TRBD2 as a possible D gene (6 bases). Sequencing was carried out using Tregs sorted from blood. CDR3 protein: CSVENPGGRTNEQFF. For the CDR3, the DNA is TGCAGCGTTGAAAACCCAGGAGGGAGGACCAATGAGCAGTTCTTC.